These T cell receptor beta chains were read from a single sample in a study of vaccination effects on CD4 cells after COVID-19. This table comes from immunoSEQ multiplex PCR, and its TCRdb copy is limited to in-frame clones, with some not included. This table has about 44,000 clones, just over 75% appearing once. These receptors lack a known antigen. Sequenced here: CD4+ T cells from PBMCs cultured without peptide, sampled after COVID-19 vaccination. The receptor set was obtained from a human donor who had a prior SARS-CoV-2 infection. The CDR3 runs from the conserved cysteine through the conserved F or W. A D gene is named only where the DNA matches it firmly. The size entry is marked missing in some rows and otherwise reads once, few, many or a size class.

>TRBV2|TRBJ2-3|few|.
TGTGCCAGCACACCTATCGAAGATACGCAGTATTTT
CASTPIEDTQYF
>TRBV7-3|TRBJ2-2|.|.
TGTGCCAGCAGCCCAATAGGAAGGACCGGGGAGCTGTTTTTT
CASSPIGRTGELFF
>TRBV5-4|TRBJ1-2|few|.
TGTGCCAGCAGCCGCCGGGACTCGGTGATCGGCTACACCTTC
CASSRRDSVIGYTF
>TRBV6-4|TRBJ2-5|once|.
TGCACTCGAGGGGGGGGGATAGATGGGGAGACCCAGTACTTC
CTRGGGIDGETQYF
>TRBV10-3|TRBJ2-1|.|.
TGTGCCATCAGTGAGTCAACGGGGGCCTACAATGAGCAGTTCTTC
CAISESTGAYNEQFF
>TRBV18|TRBJ1-2|.|TRBD1
TGTGCCAGCTCACCCCCGGGACAGGGGGCTGTTGGCTACACCTTC
CASSPPGQGAVGYTF
>TRBV6-1|TRBJ2-1|few|.
TGTGCCAGCAGTGAACGGGCCCTCCTCTCTTACAATGAGCAGTTCTTC
CASSERALLSYNEQFF
>TRBV19|TRBJ2-6|.|.
TGTGCCAGTAGTATAGAGCGCTCTGGGGCCAACGTCCTGACTTTC
CASSIERSGANVLTF
>TRBV13|TRBJ2-1|.|TRBD2
TGTGCCAGCAGCGCGCGACTAGCGGGGGCAATGGATGAGCAGTTCTTC
CASSARLAGAMDEQFF
>TRBV15|TRBJ2-7|.|TRBD2
TGTGCCACCAGCAGGGGGACTAGCGGCTACGAGCAGTACTTC
CATSRGTSGYEQYF
>TRBV7-3|TRBJ2-2|.|TRBD2
TGTGCCAGCAGCAAGCGGGGGGGCGGCGGGGAGCTGTTTTTT
CASSKRGGGGELFF
>TRBV5-1|TRBJ1-4|.|.
TGCGCCAGCAGCGCGGGAGTAAATGAAAAACTGTTTTTT
CASSAGVNEKLFF
>TRBV29-1|TRBJ2-3|.|TRBD2
TGCAGCGTTCAAGCGGGAGGTACAGATACGCAGTATTTT
CSVQAGGTDTQYF
>TRBV7-9|TRBJ2-1|.|.
TGTGCCAGCAGCTCACCTTTCGGGCTACAAAGGGGTGAGCAGTTCTTC
CASSSPFGLQRGEQFF
>TRBV30|TRBJ1-2|.|.
TGTGCCTGGAGTGTACATCTTAACTATGGCTACACCTTC
CAWSVHLNYGYTF
>TRBV18|TRBJ2-1|.|.
TGTGCCAGCTCACCGAACGCGGGAAACACCTACAATGAGCAGTTCTTC
CASSPNAGNTYNEQFF
>TRBV7-2|TRBJ2-5|.|TRBD2
TGTGCCAGCAGCCTCAGGACTAGCGGAGAGACCCAGTACTTC
CASSLRTSGETQYF
>TRBV10-2|TRBJ1-5|few|.
TGCGCCAGCAGTGAGTCGGGACTGAATCAGCCCCAGCATTTT
CASSESGLNQPQHF
>TRBV10-3|TRBJ1-1|.|.
TGTGCCAGCTTGGACAGAAGGGAGACTGAAGCTTTCTTT
CASLDRRETEAFF
>TRBV19|TRBJ2-5|.|TRBD2
TGTGCCAGCATACCCCTAGCGGGAGGGTTAAGAGGAGAGACCCAGTACTTC
CASIPLAGGLRGETQYF
>TRBV24-1|TRBJ2-7|.|TRBD1
TGTGCCACCAGTGATACCCGACAGGGTGGCTACGAGCAGTACTTC
CATSDTRQGGYEQYF
>TRBV18|TRBJ2-7|few|.
TGTGCCAGCTCACAGCAAGAGGGGAGCTCCTACGAGCAGTACTTC
CASSQQEGSSYEQYF
>TRBV2|TRBJ1-1|.|TRBD1
TGTGCCAGCAGTGTTGAGGGGGCTGGCAACACTGAAGCTTTCTTT
CASSVEGAGNTEAFF
>TRBV6-5|TRBJ1-1|.|.
TGTGCCAGCAGTCCCCCGGGACGGAACACTGAAGCTTTCTTT
CASSPPGRNTEAFF
>TRBV6-5|TRBJ1-4|once|TRBD1
TGTGCCAGCAGTTTAGACAGGGGGGCAGGGGAAAAACTGTTTTTT
CASSLDRGAGEKLFF
>TRBV6-6|TRBJ2-5|few|TRBD2
TGTGCCAGCAGGCTAGCGGGGCAAGAGACCCAGTACTTC
CASRLAGQETQYF
>TRBV5-4|TRBJ1-5|few|TRBD1
TGTGCCAGCAGTGGGACAGGGAGGTATATATTTCAGCCCCAGCATTTT
CASSGTGRYIFQPQHF
>TRBV7-2|TRBJ2-7|once|.
TGTGCCAGCAGCTTAGTGGGGGGCGTCTACGAGCAGTACTTC
CASSLVGGVYEQYF
>TRBV11-2|TRBJ1-1|.|.
TGTGCCAGCAGCTTAGATTATAGGGCTAACACTGAAGCTTTCTTT
CASSLDYRANTEAFF
>TRBV4-2|TRBJ1-4|.|.
TGTGCCAGCAGCCAAGGATGGAAAGCGATTGCAACTAATGAAAAACTGTTTTTT
CASSQGWKAIATNEKLFF
>TRBV7-9|TRBJ2-5|.|TRBD2
TGTGCCAGCAGCCCAGGGACTAGCGGGAACCAAGAGACCCAGTACTTC
CASSPGTSGNQETQYF
>TRBV20-1|TRBJ1-1|few|.
TGCAGTGCTACTGACAGGTGGGGTGGGAACACTGAAGCTTTCTTT
CSATDRWGGNTEAFF